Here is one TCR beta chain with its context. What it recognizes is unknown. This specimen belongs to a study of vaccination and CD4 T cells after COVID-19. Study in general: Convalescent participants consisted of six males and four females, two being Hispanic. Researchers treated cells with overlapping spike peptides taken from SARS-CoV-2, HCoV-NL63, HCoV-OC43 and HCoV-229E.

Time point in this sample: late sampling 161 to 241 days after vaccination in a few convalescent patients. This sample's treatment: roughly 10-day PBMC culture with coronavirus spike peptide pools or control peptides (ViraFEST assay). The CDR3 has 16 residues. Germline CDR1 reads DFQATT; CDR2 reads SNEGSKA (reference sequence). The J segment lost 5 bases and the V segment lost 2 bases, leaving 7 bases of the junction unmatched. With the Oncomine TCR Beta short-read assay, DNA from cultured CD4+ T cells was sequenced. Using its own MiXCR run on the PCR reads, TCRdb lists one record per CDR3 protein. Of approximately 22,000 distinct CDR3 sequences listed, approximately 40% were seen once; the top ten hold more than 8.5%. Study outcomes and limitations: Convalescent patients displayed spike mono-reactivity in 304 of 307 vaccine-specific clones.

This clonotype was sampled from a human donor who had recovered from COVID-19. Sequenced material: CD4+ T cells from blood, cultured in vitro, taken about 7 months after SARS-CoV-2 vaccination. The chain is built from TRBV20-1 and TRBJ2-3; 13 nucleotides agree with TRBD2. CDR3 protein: CSARTTSGRALDTQYF. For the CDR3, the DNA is TGCAGTGCTAGAACTACTAGCGGGAGGGCCCTAGATACGCAGTATTTT.